This paragraph covers one T cell receptor beta chain sequence. Antigen: not known. The sample originates from a study of beta chain features in type 1 diabetes. Study context: No age, gender or cell yield differences were seen between patients and healthy donors.

Study-wide points: Compared with healthy donors, patients appeared to share more similar naive, central memory and regulatory TCRB repertoires.

Sequencing targeted expressed TCRB transcripts, as all isolated RNA had been reverse transcribed. TCRdb's copy holds only in-frame clones and misses some; the assay was immunoSEQ multiplex PCR. The sample lists more than 8,500 clones, 75% to 80% occurring once. Germline values: CDR1 LNHDA, CDR2 SQIVND (reference sequence). Trimming stripped 6 bases from V and 4 bases from J, with 13 bases between. The CDR3 length is 13 residues. Each of the CD4+ naive, central memory, regulatory and stem cell-like memory populations was sorted via CD45RO/CCR7/CD25/CD127/CD95/CD27. The chain uses TRBV19 and TRBJ2-7; D may be TRBD1 (6 bases). The sequenced material came from Tregs from blood. This receptor was identified in a woman between 18 and 29 years old in good health. The CDR3 region is CASRPGQFYEQYF. The CDR3 coding sequence is TGTGCCAGTAGGCCGGGACAATTTTACGAGCAGTACTTC.